The T cell receptor beta chain under discussion was sequenced for a study of T cell responses to AZD1222 COVID-19 vaccine. Across the study: Pooled together were second doses at about 4 or about 12 weeks.

On this clone itself: Its specificity is not known.

Only in-frame clones appear in the TCRdb table, and some are missing; sequencing was by immunoSEQ multiplex PCR. The table lists under 130,000 clones, 82% of them singletons, with around 5.1% in the top ten. Study-level points and caveats: Among the donors, most were white British and more were female, and clonal diversity was possibly underestimated.

V was shortened by 4 bases and J by 9 bases, with 20 bases between the two germline ends. Germline V gene lookup returns CDR1 SGHKS and CDR2 YYEKEE (reference sequence). This CDR3 is built from 15 residues. Here the sequenced sample was peripheral blood, taken on day 0 of AZD1222 vaccination. The source of this sequence is an adult in good health. This sequence joins TRBV5-5 and TRBJ1-3; perhaps TRBD1 as D (6 bases). The CDR3 reads CASSRRDKGGSTIYF. Here the CDR3 DNA reads TGTGCCAGCAGCCGCCGGGACAAGGGTGGGAGCACCATATATTTT.